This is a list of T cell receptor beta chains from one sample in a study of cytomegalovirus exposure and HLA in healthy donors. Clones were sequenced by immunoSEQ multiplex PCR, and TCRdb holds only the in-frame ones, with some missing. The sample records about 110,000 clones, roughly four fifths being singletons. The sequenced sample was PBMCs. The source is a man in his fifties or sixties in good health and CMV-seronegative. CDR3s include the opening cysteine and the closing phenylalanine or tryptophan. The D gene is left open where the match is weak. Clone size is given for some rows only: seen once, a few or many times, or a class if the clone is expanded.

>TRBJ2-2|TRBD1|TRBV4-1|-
CASRNQGVSTGELFF
TGCGCCAGCAGAAATCAGGGGGTGAGCACCGGGGAGCTGTTTTTT
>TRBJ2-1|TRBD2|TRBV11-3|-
CASSPFNGGEQFF
TGTGCCAGCAGCCCCTTCAACGGGGGGGAGCAGTTCTTC
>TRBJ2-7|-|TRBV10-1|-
CASSESGTYEQYF
TGCGCCAGCAGTGAGTCCGGTACCTACGAGCAGTACTTC
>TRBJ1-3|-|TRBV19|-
CASSITPDTIYF
TGTGCCAGTAGTATTACCCCGGACACCATATATTTT
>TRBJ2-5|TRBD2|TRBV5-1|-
CASSSPPRGGLEETQYF
TGCGCCAGCAGCTCCCCCCCCCGGGGGGGGCTGGAGGAGACCCAGTACTTC
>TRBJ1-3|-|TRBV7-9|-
CASSRANGNTIYF
TGTGCCAGCAGCCGAGCTAACGGAAACACCATATATTTT
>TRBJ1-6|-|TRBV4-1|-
CASSREQDSNSPLHF
TGCGCCAGCAGCCGAGAGCAGGACAGCAATTCACCCCTCCACTTT
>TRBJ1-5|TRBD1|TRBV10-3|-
CAIKGQGEDQPQHF
TGTGCCATAAAAGGACAGGGGGAAGATCAGCCCCAGCATTTT
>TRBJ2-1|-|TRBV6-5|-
CASSPGRRQYNEQFF
TGTGCTAGCAGTCCTGGCAGACGACAATACAATGAGCAGTTCTTC
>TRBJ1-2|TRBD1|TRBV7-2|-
CASSSGQGNYGYTF
TGTGCCAGCAGCTCTGGACAGGGCAACTATGGCTACACCTTC
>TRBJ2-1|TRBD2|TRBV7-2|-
CASSFLLAGKREQFF
TGTGCCAGCAGCTTTCTACTAGCGGGGAAGAGGGAGCAGTTCTTC
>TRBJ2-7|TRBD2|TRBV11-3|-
CASSAGLAGDEQYF
TGTGCCAGCAGCGCCGGACTAGCGGGAGACGAGCAGTACTTC
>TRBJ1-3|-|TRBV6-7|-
CACLRGHGNTIYF
TGTGCCTGCCTTAGGGGCCATGGAAACACCATATATTTT
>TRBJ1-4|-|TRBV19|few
CASSIYGNEKLFF
TGTGCCAGTAGTATATACGGGAATGAAAAACTGTTTTTT
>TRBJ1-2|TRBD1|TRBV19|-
CASSPKMTGTYGYTF
TGTGCCAGTAGCCCAAAAATGACAGGGACCTATGGCTACACCTTC
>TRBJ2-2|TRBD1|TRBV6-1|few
CATWDRNTGELFF
TGTGCCACATGGGACAGGAACACCGGGGAGCTGTTTTTT
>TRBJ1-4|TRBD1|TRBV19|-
CASSIDRGQKLFF
TGTGCCAGTAGTATTGACAGGGGGCAAAAACTGTTTTTT
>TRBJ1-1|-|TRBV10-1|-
CASSEQGYNTEAFF
TGCGCCAGCAGTGAACAGGGCTATAACACTGAAGCTTTCTTT
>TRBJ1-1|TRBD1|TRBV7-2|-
CASKLTGVTEAFF
TGTGCCAGCAAGCTGACAGGGGTCACTGAAGCTTTCTTT
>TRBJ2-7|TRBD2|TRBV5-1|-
CASSDGLAGGEQYF
TGCGCCAGCAGCGATGGACTAGCGGGGGGCGAGCAGTACTTC
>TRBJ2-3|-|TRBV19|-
CASREDFSTDTQYF
TGTGCCAGTAGGGAGGACTTTAGCACAGATACGCAGTATTTT
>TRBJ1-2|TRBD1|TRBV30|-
CAWSAVTGGYGYTF
TGTGCCTGGAGTGCCGTGACAGGGGGGTATGGCTACACCTTC
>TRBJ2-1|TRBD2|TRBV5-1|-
CASSFLAGSYNEQFF
TGCGCCAGCAGCTTCCTAGCGGGGTCATACAATGAGCAGTTCTTC
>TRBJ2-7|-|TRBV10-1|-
CASSASGIYEQYF
TGCGCCAGCAGTGCAAGCGGAATCTACGAGCAGTACTTC
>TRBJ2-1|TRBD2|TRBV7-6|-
CASSYRPSGGHNEQFF
TGTGCCAGCAGTTATCGACCGAGCGGGGGGCACAATGAGCAGTTCTTC
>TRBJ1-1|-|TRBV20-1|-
CSALITEAFF
TGCAGTGCCCTAATCACTGAAGCTTTCTTT
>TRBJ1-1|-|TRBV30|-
CAWSRFLMNTEAFF
TGTGCCTGGTCCCGGTTCCTCATGAACACTGAAGCTTTCTTT
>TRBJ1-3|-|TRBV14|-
CASSLTPSGNTIYF
TGTGCCAGCAGCCTCACTCCGTCTGGAAACACCATATATTTT
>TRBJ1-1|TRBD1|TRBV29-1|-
CSVEPPRGDNTEAFF
TGCAGCGTTGAGCCCCCCAGGGGGGATAACACTGAAGCTTTCTTT
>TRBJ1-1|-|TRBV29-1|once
CSGVLNTEAFF
TGCAGCGGCGTCCTGAACACTGAAGCTTTCTTT
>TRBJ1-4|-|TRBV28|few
CASSYLNEKLFF
TGTGCCAGCAGCTATCTAAATGAAAAACTGTTTTTT
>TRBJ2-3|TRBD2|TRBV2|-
CASSPGLAGRTDTQYF
TGTGCCAGCAGCCCGGGACTAGCGGGGCGTACAGATACGCAGTATTTT
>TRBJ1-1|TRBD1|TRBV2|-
CASSDTGASEAFF
TGTGCCAGCAGTGACACAGGGGCGTCTGAAGCTTTCTTT
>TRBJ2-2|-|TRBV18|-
CASSPTGSTGELFF
TGTGCCAGCTCACCGACCGGGTCCACCGGGGAGCTGTTTTTT
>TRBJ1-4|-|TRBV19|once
CASSKGAPIEKLFF
TGTGCCAGTAGTAAAGGGGCGCCGATTGAAAAACTGTTTTTT
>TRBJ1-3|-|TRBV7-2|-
CASSLASVASGNTIYF
TGTGCCAGCAGCTTAGCGTCCGTAGCCTCTGGAAACACCATATATTTT
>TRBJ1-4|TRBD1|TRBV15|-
CATSRAQGAGEKLFF
TGTGCCACCAGCAGAGCTCAGGGGGCCGGTGAAAAACTGTTTTTT
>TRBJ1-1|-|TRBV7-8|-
CASSLLRDTMNTEAFF
TGTGCCAGCAGCTTATTGAGAGATACCATGAACACTGAAGCTTTCTTT
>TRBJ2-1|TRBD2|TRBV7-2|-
CASSTSGPSSYNEQFF
TGTGCCAGCAGCACTAGCGGGCCCAGCTCCTACAATGAGCAGTTCTTC
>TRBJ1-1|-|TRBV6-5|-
CASSYSPSGRNTEAFF
TGTGCCAGCAGTTACTCCCCCTCGGGTCGGAACACTGAAGCTTTCTTT
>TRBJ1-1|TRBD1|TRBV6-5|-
CASRTGVNTEAFF
TGTGCCAGCAGAACAGGGGTAAACACTGAAGCTTTCTTT
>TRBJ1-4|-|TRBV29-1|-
CSAFRAGDEKLFF
TGCAGCGCTTTCCGGGCGGGGGATGAAAAACTGTTTTTT
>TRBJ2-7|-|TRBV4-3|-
CASSQRTGDEQYF
TGCGCCAGCAGCCAAAGAACCGGGGACGAGCAGTACTTC
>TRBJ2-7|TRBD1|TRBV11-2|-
CASSFTGTGLIEQYF
TGTGCCAGCAGCTTTACCGGGACAGGGTTGATCGAGCAGTACTTC
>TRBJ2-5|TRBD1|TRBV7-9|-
CASSTSYRGRRETQYF
TGTGCCAGCAGCACATCTTACAGGGGGAGGCGGGAGACCCAGTACTTC
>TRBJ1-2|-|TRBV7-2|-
CASSLVGQGGGYTF
TGTGCCAGCAGCTTGGTTGGGCAGGGAGGTGGCTACACCTTC